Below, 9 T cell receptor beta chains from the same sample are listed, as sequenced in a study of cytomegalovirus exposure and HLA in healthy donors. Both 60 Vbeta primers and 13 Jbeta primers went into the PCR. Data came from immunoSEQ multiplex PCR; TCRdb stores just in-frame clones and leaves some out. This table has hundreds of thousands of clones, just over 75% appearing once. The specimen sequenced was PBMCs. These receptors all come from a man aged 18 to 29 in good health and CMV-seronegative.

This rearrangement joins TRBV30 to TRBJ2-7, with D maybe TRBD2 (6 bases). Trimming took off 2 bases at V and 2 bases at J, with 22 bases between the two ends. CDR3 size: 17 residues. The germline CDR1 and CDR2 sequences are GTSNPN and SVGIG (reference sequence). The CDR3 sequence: CAWSLPLGGGLTYEQYF. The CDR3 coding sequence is TGTGCCTGGAGTCTACCCCTGGGTGGGGGACTCACCTACGAGCAGTACTTC.

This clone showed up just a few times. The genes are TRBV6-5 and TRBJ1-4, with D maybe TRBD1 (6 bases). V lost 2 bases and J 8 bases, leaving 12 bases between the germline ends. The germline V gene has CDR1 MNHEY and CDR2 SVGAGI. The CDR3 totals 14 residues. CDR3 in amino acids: CASSYLQGREKLFF. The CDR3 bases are TGTGCCAGCAGTTACCTTCAGGGGCGAGAAAAACTGTTTTTT.

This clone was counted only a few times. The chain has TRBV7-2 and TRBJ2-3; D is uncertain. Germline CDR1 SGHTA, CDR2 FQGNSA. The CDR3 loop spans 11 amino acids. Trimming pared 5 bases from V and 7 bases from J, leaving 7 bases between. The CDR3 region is CASSRDNTQYF. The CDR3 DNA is TGTGCCAGCAGCCGAGATAATACGCAGTATTTT. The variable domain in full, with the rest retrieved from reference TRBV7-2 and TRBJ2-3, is GAGVSQSPSNKVTEKGKDVELRCDPISGHTALYWYRQSLGQGLEFLIYFQGNSAPDKSGLPSDRFSAERTGGSVSTLTIQRTQQEDSAVYLCASSRDNTQYFGPGTRLTVL.

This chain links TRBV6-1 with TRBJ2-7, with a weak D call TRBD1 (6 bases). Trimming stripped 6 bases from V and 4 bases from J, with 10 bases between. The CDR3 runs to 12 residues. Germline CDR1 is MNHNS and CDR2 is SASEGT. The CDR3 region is CASRGDTYEQYF. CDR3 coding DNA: TGTGCCAGCAGAGGGGACACTTACGAGCAGTACTTC.

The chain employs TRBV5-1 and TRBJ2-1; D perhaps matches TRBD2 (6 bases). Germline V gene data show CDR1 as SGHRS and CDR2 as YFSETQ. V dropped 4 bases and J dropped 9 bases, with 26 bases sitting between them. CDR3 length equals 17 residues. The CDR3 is CASSGPRGRAREVEQFF. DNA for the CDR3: TGCGCCAGCAGCGGGCCCCGAGGCAGGGCAAGGGAGGTTGAGCAGTTCTTC.

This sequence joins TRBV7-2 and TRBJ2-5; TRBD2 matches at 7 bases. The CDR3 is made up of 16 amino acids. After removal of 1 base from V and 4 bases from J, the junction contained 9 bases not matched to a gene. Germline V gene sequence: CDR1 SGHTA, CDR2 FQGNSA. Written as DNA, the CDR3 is TGTGCCAGCAGCTTAGAGGTTCTTCTAGCGGTAGAGACCCAGTACTTC. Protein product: CASSLEVLLAVETQYF. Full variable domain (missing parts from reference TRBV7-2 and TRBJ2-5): GAGVSQSPSNKVTEKGKDVELRCDPISGHTALYWYRQSLGQGLEFLIYFQGNSAPDKSGLPSDRFSAERTGGSVSTLTIQRTQQEDSAVYLCASSLEVLLAVETQYFGPGTRLLVL.

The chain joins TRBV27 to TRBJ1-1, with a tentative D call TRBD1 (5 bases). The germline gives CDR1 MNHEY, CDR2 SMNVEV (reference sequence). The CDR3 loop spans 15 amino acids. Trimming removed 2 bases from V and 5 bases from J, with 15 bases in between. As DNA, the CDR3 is TGTGCCAGCAGTTTAAGTACGGGCAGGGCAACTGAAGCTTTCTTT. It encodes CASSLSTGRATEAFF.

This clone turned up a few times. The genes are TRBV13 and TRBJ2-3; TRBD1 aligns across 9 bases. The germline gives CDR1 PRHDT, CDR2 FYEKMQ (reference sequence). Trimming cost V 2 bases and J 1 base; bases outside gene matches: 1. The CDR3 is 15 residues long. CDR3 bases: TGTGCCAGCAGCTTAAGACAGGGGGGCACAGATACGCAGTATTTT. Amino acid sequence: CASSLRQGGTDTQYF.

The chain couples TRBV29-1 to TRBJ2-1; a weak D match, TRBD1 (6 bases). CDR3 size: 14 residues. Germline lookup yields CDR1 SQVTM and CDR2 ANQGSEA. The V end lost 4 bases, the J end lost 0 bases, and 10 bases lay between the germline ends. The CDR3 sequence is CSVAGHSSYNEQFF. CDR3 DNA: TGCAGCGTTGCGGGACACAGCTCCTACAATGAGCAGTTCTTC.